These T cell receptor beta chains were read from a single sample in a study of T cell repertoires in aging, cancer and after chemotherapy. Each CDR3 protein is one row after TCRdb ran MiXCR on the multiplex PCR reads. The sample records 2,500 or so distinct CDR3 sequences, about 60% being singletons. The source material was blood. These receptors all stem from a human donor with a blood cancer. Both conserved end residues are part of each CDR3.

cdr3_length	v_call	cdr3_aa
20	TRBV5-6	CASSLEGLAGPLYGTDTQYF
13	TRBV30	CASSHEPDETQYF
11	TRBV30	CAWSTWSEAFF
14	TRBV20-1	CSAPGLAGVFGQYF
15	TRBV6-5	CASIKRWTDDNEQFF
15	TRBV12-3/TRBV12-4	CASSLGSGRWDEQFF
15	TRBV30	CAWSRGGSFNLPLHF
11	TRBV12-3/TRBV12-4	CASSDPETQYF
15	TRBV7-6	CASSFGISGQETQYF
13	TRBV19	CASSIQVTGELFF
14	TRBV6-5	CATSDFTDGETQYF
14	TRBV6-5	CASSLWGHNYEQYF
15	TRBV7-2	CASSRSVRPTDTQYF
11	TRBV12-3/TRBV12-4	CASSLMGEQYF
14	TRBV11-1	CASSLEILRDEQYF
14	TRBV12-3/TRBV12-4	CASSFDRYNSPLHF
16	TRBV12-3/TRBV12-4	CASSLAGTQSNQPQHF
17	TRBV7-6	CASSLGTTGPGANVLTF
14	TRBV19	CASSPDRGNYGYTF
16	TRBV20-1	CSARDRSSGGKRLQYF
15	TRBV20-1	CSAASPGGTLDTQYF
16	TRBV6-5	CASSYRDRGRQETQYF
13	TRBV7-6	CASSGTNTGELFF
14	TRBV6-5	CASSYTRGQGGYTF
13	TRBV19	CASSQRNDSPLHF
14	TRBV6-6	CASHQDSRLNEQYF
14	TRBV12-3/TRBV12-4	CASILQGMNTEAFF
12	TRBV6-5	CASRVGSTEAFF
11	TRBV30	CAWSIQETQYF
13	TRBV6-1	CASTKQGAYEQYF
18	TRBV30	CAWSAQTLLKGAGETQYF
15	TRBV5-4	CASSSQGNSNQPQHF
11	TRBV10-3	CASTSQVIYTF
16	TRBV10-2	CASRPPGTGGGETQYF
15	TRBV6-5	CASSYSSGETYEQYF
16	TRBV12-3/TRBV12-4	CASSFALLAGDNEQFF
14	TRBV6-5	CASIGQVKTYEQYF
18	TRBV7-2	CASSLVIGALASYNEQFF
13	TRBV7-2	CASSFRRAYEQYF
13	TRBV29-1	CSVVTATNTEAFF
15	TRBV6-5	CASSYSGTLGQTQYF
15	TRBV7-2	CASSLLAGDADTQYF
14	TRBV6-1	CASSFLTSQETQYF
11	TRBV7-2	CASSSRYEQYF
17	TRBV19	CASRLWTGDANMNGYTF
13	TRBV11-1	CASSLAGNNEQFF
15	TRBV7-2	CASSLGGGVGDTQYF
15	TRBV30	CAWSRKGLAGTTHYF
14	TRBV6-5	CASSHTSSTGELFF
14	TRBV6-2/TRBV6-3	CASSSQGVNTEAFF
14	TRBV6-1	CASTLAGGDNEQFF
15	TRBV5-6	CASSYRGDLRDTQYF
16	TRBV29-1	CSVEDPGRVGTDTQYF
14	TRBV19	CASSIEGGANVLTF